This section outlines one T cell receptor beta chain sequence together with its context. Other DNA sequences in this specimen translate into the identical CDR3. Treatment given: oral pan-JAK inhibitor, 5-10 mg twice daily. PBMCs were stained for CD3, CD4 and CD8, and CD4+ and CD8+ T cells were sorted. The data were taken from a study of CD8+ T cells in alopecia areata. Across the study: Those treated were given oral tofacitinib at 5 to 10 mg twice daily.

The CDR3 totals 12 residues. Germline V gives CDR1 SQVTM, CDR2 ANQGSEA. After removal of 6 bases from V and 3 bases from J, the junction contained 4 bases not matched to a gene. Following RNA extraction, reverse transcription yielded cDNA that acted as the sequencing template. Profiling relied on immunoSEQ multiplex PCR, and the TCRdb table lists in-frame clones only, not all of them. This table has under 350,000 clones, roughly 64% appearing once. The sequence derives from a human donor with alopecia areata. The rearrangement links TRBV29-1 to TRBJ1-1; 7 bases fit TRBD1. This sample comprised CD4+ T cells sorted from blood, obtained at week 24, from a patient treated with tofacitinib. Here the CDR3 DNA reads TGCAGCGTAAGACAGGGTGACACTGAAGCTTTCTTT. Its translation: CSVRQGDTEAFF.